The entry below describes one TCR beta chain. V lost 0 bases to trimming and J lost 2 bases; unmatched junction nucleotides: 7. The CDR3 runs to 17 residues. The V gene's germline CDR1 is SGDLS and CDR2 YYNGEE. Methods used by the authors: Nucleated cell counts were estimated from reference gene primer amplification. The method was immunoSEQ multiplex PCR; TCRdb's version includes in-frame clones alone and lacks a portion of them. Clone size and V and J calls were adopted from that table, with D and trimming inferred from the DNA. Among about 41,000 clones, around 88% were seen once, and the ten largest hold approximately 44%. This sample stems from a study of blood T cell repertoires in COVID-19. In the study overall: COVID-19 samples from acute and convalescent phases originated in the United States, Italy and Spain. T cells, B-cell-depleted T cells, or PBMCs provided the cDNA or gDNA that served as material.

The chain recombines TRBV9 with TRBJ1-4; 7 bases fit TRBD1. The receptor comes from a woman of 80 years or more with active or convalescent COVID-19. The sequenced sample consisted of peripheral blood. CDR3 DNA: TGTGCCAGCAGCGTAGAAGATAACAGGGGTACTAATGAAAAACTGTTTTTT. Translated, it gives CASSVEDNRGTNEKLFF.